The 14 T cell receptor beta chains given below trace back to one sample, sequenced in a study of Graves' ophthalmopathy and Graves' hyperthyroidism. Beta-chain TCR CDR3 regions were amplified from RNA transcripts. The authors performed first-round RT-PCR with HTBI primers and then a second-round multiplex PCR. TCRdb analysed the multiplex PCR reads with MiXCR anew, one entry per CDR3 protein. In the table there are nearly 400,000 distinct CDR3 sequences, about 18% of which are singletons. The specimen sequenced was peripheral blood. The receptors shown here come from a woman younger than 35 with Graves' ophthalmopathy.

This clonotype was found many times. The rearrangement uses TRBV4-2 and TRBJ2-5, with no clear D. The CDR3 sequence is 13 residues long. Germline lookup yields CDR1 LGHNA and CDR2 YNFKEQ. Trimming stripped 3 bases from V and 4 bases from J, with 9 bases between. CDR3 coding DNA: TGTGCCAGCAGCCAGGGCGGAAGAGAGACCCAGTACTTC. This encodes CASSQGGRETQYF.

This chain links TRBV27 with TRBJ2-5; D tentatively fits TRBD1 or TRBD2 (5 bases each). The CDR3 runs 13 residues. Germline V gene data show CDR1 as MNHEY and CDR2 as SMNVEV (reference sequence). V was clipped by 4 bases and J by 4 bases, with 10 bases between them. This CDR3 is CASSWDAGETQYF. CDR3 in DNA: TGTGCCAGCAGTTGGGACGCGGGAGAGACCCAGTACTTC.

This chain uses TRBV6-1 with TRBJ1-1; D may be TRBD1 (6 bases). Trimming shortened V by 6 bases and J by 1 base, and 21 bases separated the two germline ends. The CDR3 loop spans 17 amino acids. Germline lookup yields CDR1 MNHNS and CDR2 SASEGT. The CDR3 sequence is CASRIEQGRNWNTEAFF. For the CDR3, the DNA is TGTGCCAGCAGAATCGAACAGGGTCGGAACTGGAACACTGAAGCTTTCTTT.

This clonotype was seen at least ten times. This chain connects TRBV27 to TRBJ2-2; D perhaps matches TRBD1 (5 bases). Germline V gene sequence: CDR1 MNHEY, CDR2 SMNVEV (reference sequence). This CDR3 is built from 14 residues. V was shortened by 3 bases and J by 7 bases, with 12 bases between the two germline ends. This CDR3 is CASSFRGMSGELFF. The CDR3 nucleotides are TGTGCCAGCAGTTTTAGGGGAATGAGCGGGGAGCTGTTTTTT.

In this sample, this clonotype turned up many times. The rearrangement uses TRBV20-1 and TRBJ2-4; a weak D match, TRBD2 (5 bases). Per germline, CDR1 DFQATT and CDR2 SNEGSKA (reference sequence). The CDR3 sequence is 15 residues long. The V and J ends lost 3 bases and 2 bases respectively, with 14 bases between them. This CDR3 reads CSARGSTRPKNIQYF. As DNA, the CDR3 is TGCAGTGCTAGGGGCTCAACTAGGCCCAAAAACATTCAGTACTTC.

There are many counts of this clonotype. The CDR3 reads CSARDSAKNIQYF. CDR3 coding DNA: TGCAGTGCTAGAGACAGCGCCAAAAACATTCAGTACTTC. The chain has TRBV20-1 and TRBJ2-4; D is ambiguous. This CDR3 is 13 amino acids long. V shed 0 bases and J shed 1 base, with 4 bases lying between them. Germline V lookup: CDR1 DFQATT, CDR2 SNEGSKA (reference sequence).

This clonotype was recorded at least ten times. The V and J genes are TRBV11-2 and TRBJ1-3; no clear D. Trimming removed 5 bases from V and 0 bases from J, with 14 bases in between. CDR3 length: 16 amino acids. The germline gives CDR1 SGHAT, CDR2 FQNNGV. CDR3 residues: CASSPRTANSGNTIYF. As DNA, the CDR3 is TGTGCCAGCAGCCCGAGGACTGCGAACTCTGGAAACACCATATATTTT.

The sample holds many counts of this clonotype. V and J are TRBV20-1 and TRBJ2-2; TRBD2 agrees at 7 bases. There are 16 residues in the CDR3. Germline trimming cut 0 bases from V and 4 bases from J; bases unmatched to any gene: 8. Per the germline V gene, CDR1 is DFQATT and CDR2 is SNEGSKA (reference sequence). CDR3 protein: CSARDGGGRGTGELFF. For the CDR3, the DNA is TGCAGTGCTAGAGATGGAGGAGGGAGGGGCACCGGGGAGCTGTTTTTT.

The V gene is TRBV27, the J gene TRBJ1-1, with D maybe TRBD1 (5 bases). The V gene's germline CDR1 is MNHEY and CDR2 SMNVEV (reference sequence). The CDR3 totals 15 residues. Between the trimmed V and J ends, which lost 0 bases and 1 base, there was a span of 9 bases. The CDR3 DNA reads TGTGCCAGCAGTTTATCGTGGCAGGGGAACACTGAAGCTTTCTTT. This codes for CASSLSWQGNTEAFF.

The sample holds a few counts of this clonotype. This chain joins TRBV6-1 and TRBJ2-7, with TRBD1 matching 8 bases. Germline CDR1 is MNHNS and CDR2 is SASEGT. Unmatched junction bases numbered 8, after V lost 5 bases and J lost 2 bases. This CDR3 comprises 15 residues. CDR3 DNA: TGTGCCAGCAGTCCCCGCGACAGGGGTCCCTACGAGCAGTACTTC. Its translation is CASSPRDRGPYEQYF.

This clonotype was observed at least ten times. The chain has TRBV5-5 and TRBJ2-5; D gene ambiguous. Trimming took off 0 bases at V and 1 base at J, with 7 bases between the two ends. CDR1 and CDR2 (germline): SGHKS, YYEKEE (reference sequence). CDR3 size: 14 residues. The chain's CDR3 is CASSLGSAQETQYF. DNA of the CDR3: TGTGCCAGCAGCTTGGGGTCAGCCCAAGAGACCCAGTACTTC.

This clonotype was counted at least ten times. This sequence joins TRBV30 and TRBJ1-1, with D maybe TRBD1 (5 bases). Germline loops: CDR1 GTSNPN, CDR2 SVGIG (reference sequence). V was shortened by 0 bases and J by 0 bases, with 11 bases between the two germline ends. This CDR3 has 15 residues. CDR3 sequence: CAWSVWQGMNTEAFF. The DNA for the CDR3 is TGTGCCTGGAGTGTCTGGCAGGGAATGAACACTGAAGCTTTCTTT. The entire variable domain, with the rest obtained from reference TRBV30 and TRBJ1-1, is as follows: SQTIHQWPATLVQPVGSPLSLECTVEGTSNPNLYWYRQAAGRGLQLLFYSVGIGQISSEVPQNLSASRPQDRQFILSSKKLLLSDSGFYLCAWSVWQGMNTEAFFGQGTRLTVV.

This clonotype was detected ten times or more. The rearrangement joins TRBV7-2 to TRBJ1-1, with D uncertain. CDR1 and CDR2 from the germline V gene are SGHTA and FQGNSA. The CDR3 totals 11 residues. V lost 1 base to trimming and J lost 11 bases, with 8 bases between them. The CDR3 DNA follows: TGTGCCAGCAGCTTAGAGGTTAGGGCTTTCTTT. This sequence encodes CASSLEVRAFF.

The chain carries TRBV6-1 and TRBJ1-5; TRBD1 matches at 10 bases. Looked up from germline, CDR1 is MNHNS and CDR2 is SASEGT. The CDR3 is 15 amino acids. Trimming removed 1 base from V and 7 bases from J; junction bases left unmatched: 4. The CDR3 loop is CASSEGQGAWQPQHF. In DNA form, the CDR3 reads TGTGCCAGCAGTGAAGGACAGGGGGCATGGCAGCCCCAGCATTTT.